The text below deals with one T cell receptor beta chain. What it binds is not known. The CDR3 has 12 residues. Trimming shortened V by 8 bases and J by 7 bases, and 17 bases separated the two germline ends. In germline, CDR1 is DFQATT, CDR2 SNEGSKA (reference sequence). CDR3 regions were amplified by Arm-PCR using iRepertoire HTBI primers to build TCR beta libraries. TCRdb used MiXCR to reprocess the multiplex PCR reads, holding one entry per CDR3 protein. Of about 200,000 distinct CDR3 sequences listed, approximately 20% are singletons. This sample was included in a study of regulatory T cells in long-lasting Graves disease. Described time point: newly diagnosed GD, antithyroid drugs for less than 3 months. Isolated PBMC RNA provided the starting material for the TCR library. Nine-milliliter peripheral blood samples went into EDTA tubes. Findings of the study overall: Examination was confined to peripheral blood, excluding thyroid tissue. With persistent disease, TRBV28, TRBJ1-2 and TRBJ2-5 were the favored segments. The TCR repertoire of persistent Graves' patients was less diverse than that of newly diagnosed ones.

The rearrangement links TRBV20-1 to TRBJ1-1; no clear D. The clonotype originates from a female donor with Graves disease. Sequencing used peripheral blood mononuclear cells (PBMCs), obtained at new diagnosis, from a patient treated with antithyroid drugs. The CDR3 reads CSPPSPSGEAFF. DNA of the CDR3: TGCAGTCCCCCCTCGCCCAGCGGTGAAGCTTTCTTT.